This T cell receptor beta chain was documented in a study of CD8+CD57+ T cells in acquired aplastic anemia. Study background: The DNA of sorted CD4+ and CD8+ cells averaged around 3 ug.

Losses at the gene ends were 4 bases for V and 1 base for J; bases not matched to a gene: 6. This CDR3 has 15 amino acids. The germline gives CDR1 SNHLY, CDR2 FYNNEI. In the case of this clonotype: Its specificity is not known.

By flow cytometry, patients selected for sequencing had shown an expansion of CD8+CD57+ cells. Researchers used genomic DNA as the template to profile TCR beta VDJ and CDR3. TCRdb independently ran MiXCR on the reads; one entry per CDR3 protein. The sample yields about 470,000 distinct CDR3 sequences, around a third seen once. Findings of the study overall: Controls did not differ significantly from patients in CD8+ Simpson's diversity.

The V gene is TRBV2, the J gene TRBJ1-1; 7 bases align to TRBD1. The TCR was taken from a human donor with aplastic anemia. Specimen: sorted CD4+, CD8+, or CD8+CD57+ T cells (not recorded which) from PBMCs. The CDR3 DNA follows: TGTGCCAGCAGTGCCCGGGACAGCCAGAACACTGAAGCTTTCTTT. Its protein product is CASSARDSQNTEAFF.